In this sample, the clone carrying this T cell receptor beta chain turned up many times. All patients reached thyroid surgery having received no treatment beforehand. This sample stems from a study of metastatic and nonmetastatic thyroid tumors. V trimming: 1 base; J trimming: 8 bases; junction bases outside the gene matches: 13. The CDR3 is 17 residues long. Germline V CDR1 and CDR2: MGHRA, YSYEKL. TCRdb re-clonotyped the PCR reads via MiXCR. The data contain approximately 38,000 clones, less than 20% of them seen just once; the ten biggest clones take up about 3.8%. The sequence came from a female donor with papillary thyroid cancer or a benign thyroid nodule (not recorded which). Some clones in this sample may be carry-over from other donors' samples. V gene TRBV4-1 combines with J gene TRBJ2-1; 8 bases are a match to TRBD1. The sequenced sample was blood. CDR3 nucleotide sequence: TGCGCCAGCAGCCAAGGGCAGGGGGCGAGACTAGGGGATGAGCAGTTCTTC. Translated: CASSQGQGARLGDEQFF.